The 27 T cell receptor beta chains in this list originate from one sample, sequenced in a study of identical twins. TCRdb re-called the 5' RACE reads through MiXCR, storing one row per CDR3 protein. The sample yields a few hundred thousand distinct CDR3 sequences, nearly 10% seen once. The same specimen was also included in a second study, on yellow fever vaccine responses in identical twins.

The sample comprised PBMCs. These receptors were obtained from a woman aged 18-29 years in good health.

The chain has TRBV30 and TRBJ2-1, with a possible D match to TRBD2 (5 bases). V lost 4 bases and J 0 bases, leaving 13 bases between the germline ends. This CDR3 has 15 amino acids. The germline V gene encodes CDR1 GTSNPN and CDR2 SVGIG (reference sequence). The CDR3 DNA follows: TGTGCCTGGAAAAAGGACTTTAGCTCCTACAATGAGCAGTTCTTC. Residues: CAWKKDFSSYNEQFF.

This chain uses TRBV28 with TRBJ1-2, with TRBD1 matching over 7 bases. The CDR3 totals 14 residues. V lost 6 bases, J lost 6 bases, and 10 bases stayed unmatched. Germline V CDR1 and CDR2: MDHEN, SYDVKM. In DNA, the CDR3 is TGTGCCAGCAGGGATCGCGGGGACAGCGATGGCTACACCTTC. Amino acids: CASRDRGDSDGYTF.

In its sample, this clonotype was seen a few times. The gene calls are TRBV20-1 and TRBJ1-5; TRBD1 matches at 9 bases. The J segment lost 6 bases and the V segment lost 5 bases, leaving 8 bases of the junction unmatched. CDR3 size: 14 residues. CDR1 and CDR2 (germline): DFQATT, SNEGSKA (reference sequence). In DNA, the CDR3 is TGCAGTGCTCAGAGGACAGGGGTGGGTCAGCCCCAGCATTTT. Translating it yields CSAQRTGVGQPQHF.

About this clonotype: The junction departs from the called germline gene at one end, perhaps through a read error. This chain joins TRBV6-1 and TRBJ2-7; the D is unclear. Germline CDR1 is MNHNS and CDR2 is SASEGT. The CDR3 runs to 17 residues. This CDR3 is CASIALWRSHSRYELYF. CDR3 coding DNA: TGTGCCAGCATTGCCTTATGGCGGTCTCACTCGCGCTACGAGCTGTACTTC.

This clonotype was found a few times. V is TRBV7-2 and J is TRBJ2-2; the D gene is possibly TRBD2 (6 bases). Per germline, CDR1 SGHTA and CDR2 FQGNSA. Trimming left V 5 bases short and J 0 bases short, with 10 bases between. There are 15 residues in the CDR3. The CDR3 spells CASSIGDSNTGELFF. In nucleotides, the CDR3 is TGTGCCAGCAGCATCGGGGACTCGAACACCGGGGAGCTGTTTTTT.

This chain connects TRBV12-3 or TRBV12-4 to TRBJ2-5; 7 bases match TRBD1. The CDR3 spans 14 residues. V gave up 6 bases and J gave up 6 bases; unmatched junction bases: 10. The CDR3 region has the DNA TGTGCCAGCAGGAGGTTGGCAGGGGGAAAGACCCAGTACTTC. This codes for CASRRLAGGKTQYF.

This clonotype showed up just a few times. The chain recombines TRBV19 with TRBJ2-5; 8 bases are a match to TRBD2. Germline CDR1 is LNHDA and CDR2 is SQIVND (reference sequence). The CDR3 has 15 amino acids. V lost 5 bases and J lost 13; bases outside the gene matches: 18. CDR3 protein: CASSPGRPGGVPSYF. DNA of the CDR3: TGTGCCAGTAGTCCAGGACGGCCGGGGGGGGTGCCTTCGTACTTC.

The chain couples TRBV5-6 to TRBJ2-3; no reliable D call. Germline V gene sequence: CDR1 SGHDT, CDR2 YYEEEE. The CDR3 has 13 residues. V lost 2 bases and J 6 bases, leaving 10 bases between the germline ends. CDR3 residues: CASSLEWKDTQYF. The CDR3, as DNA: TGTGCCAGCAGCTTAGAGTGGAAGGATACGCAGTATTTT.

Here the CDR3 reads CASSQDMSPLYEQYF. Here the CDR3 DNA reads TGCGCCAGCAGCCAAGATATGAGTCCACTCTACGAGCAGTACTTC. The V call is TRBV4-3, the J call TRBJ2-7, with D uncertain. Germline CDR1 is LGHNA and CDR2 is YSLEER. This CDR3 is 15 amino acids long. V lost 0 bases and J lost 3, with 12 bases in between.

This clonotype was detected many times. The chain carries TRBV7-9 and TRBJ2-1; TRBD2 matches at 8 bases. This CDR3 has 16 amino acids. With V trimmed by 5 bases and J by 2 bases, 8 bases remained unmatched. Germline CDR1 SEHNR, CDR2 FQNEAQ (reference sequence). CDR3 in amino acids: CASSGTSGDPYNEQFF. Written as DNA, the CDR3 is TGTGCCAGCAGCGGTACTAGCGGTGATCCCTACAATGAGCAGTTCTTC.

This clonotype was seen a handful of times. This chain joins TRBV4-3 and TRBJ1-5, with D unresolved. Looked up from germline, CDR1 is LGHNA and CDR2 is YSLEER. The germline V and J ends were trimmed by 0 bases and 4 bases, with 22 bases remaining between them. The CDR3 is 19 amino acids. CDR3 in amino acids: CASSQDQGSASRTNQPQHF. DNA of the CDR3: TGCGCCAGCAGCCAAGATCAAGGGAGTGCGTCTCGGACGAATCAGCCCCAGCATTTT.

V and J are TRBV12-3 or TRBV12-4 and TRBJ2-2; 8 nucleotides match TRBD2. The CDR3 has 14 amino acids. V lost 5 bases, J lost 13 bases, and 12 bases stayed unmatched. CDR3 residues: CASSRGLDRSGLFF. The CDR3 region has the DNA TGTGCCAGCAGTCGGGGACTAGACCGTAGCGGGCTGTTTTTT.

This clonotype was counted many times. The chain couples TRBV4-3 to TRBJ2-1, with TRBD1 matching 9 bases. Per the germline V gene, CDR1 is LGHNA and CDR2 is YSLEER. There are 14 residues in the CDR3. The junction had 9 bases not matched to a gene; V was cut back by 7 bases and J by 8 bases. CDR3 coding DNA: TGCGCCAGCAACGAGGACAGGGGTCTTGATGAGCAGTTCTTC. This gives the protein CASNEDRGLDEQFF.

This clonotype was seen a handful of times. The CDR3 protein is CASSGFQAPWGDTQYF. The CDR3 bases are TGTGCCAGCAGCGGTTTCCAGGCCCCTTGGGGAGATACGCAGTATTTT. The gene calls are TRBV9 and TRBJ2-3, with D unresolved. Germline V gene lookup returns CDR1 SGDLS and CDR2 YYNGEE. V was clipped by 3 bases and J by 5 bases, with 19 bases between them. CDR3 size: 16 residues.

This clonotype appeared a few times. V is TRBV7-2 and J is TRBJ2-6; no clear D. This CDR3 spans 16 amino acids. V lost 1 base, J lost 2 bases, and 9 bases lay in between. Germline V lookup: CDR1 SGHTA, CDR2 FQGNSA. In DNA form, the CDR3 reads TGTGCCAGCAGCTTAGGTTTCCAGACTGGGGCCAACGTCCTGACTTTC. It specifies CASSLGFQTGANVLTF. Complete variable domain (other parts from reference TRBV7-2 and TRBJ2-6): GAGVSQSPSNKVTEKGKDVELRCDPISGHTALYWYRQSLGQGLEFLIYFQGNSAPDKSGLPSDRFSAERTGGSVSTLTIQRTQQEDSAVYLCASSLGFQTGANVLTFGAGSRLTVL.

This clonotype was recorded a few times. V is TRBV7-2 and J is TRBJ2-7; 7 positions agree with TRBD2. The germline V gene encodes CDR1 SGHTA and CDR2 FQGNSA. V trimming: 4 bases; J trimming: 3 bases; junction bases outside the gene matches: 6. There are 14 residues in the CDR3. The CDR3 spells CASSYGGENYEQYF. CDR3 coding DNA: TGTGCCAGCAGCTATGGGGGGGAGAACTACGAGCAGTACTTC.

This clonotype has just a few counts. The chain uses TRBV20-1 and TRBJ2-7; D gene unclear. The CDR3 has 12 amino acids. V was trimmed by 2 bases and J by 6 bases, leaving 11 bases between them. The germline V gene has CDR1 DFQATT and CDR2 SNEGSKA (reference sequence). The CDR3, as DNA: TGCAGTGCTAGAATCCTAGTTGCCGAGCAGTACTTC. Amino acids: CSARILVAEQYF.

The chain carries TRBV14 and TRBJ2-1; D may match TRBD1 or TRBD2 (5 bases each). Germline-derived CDR1 and CDR2 are SGHDN and FVKESK. V gave up 0 bases and J gave up 10 bases, with 19 bases separating them. The CDR3 runs 16 residues. CDR3 bases: TGTGCCAGCAGCCAAGATCGGGTGGGGGACGGTCGCGAGCAGTTCTTC. As protein: CASSQDRVGDGREQFF.

This clonotype was picked up many times. The chain links TRBV12-3 or TRBV12-4 to TRBJ2-4; maybe TRBD2 (5 bases). The CDR3 is made up of 15 amino acids. V was cut by 6 bases and J by 5 bases, with 17 bases left in between. CDR3 amino acids: CASSNGQLEENIQYF. The CDR3 nucleotides read TGTGCCAGCAGCAATGGTCAGCTGGAGGAAAACATTCAGTACTTC.

This CDR3 reads CASSYPGQGNTGELFF. The CDR3 DNA is TGTGCCAGCAGTTACCCGGGACAGGGAAACACCGGGGAGCTGTTTTTT. The gene calls are TRBV6-5 and TRBJ2-2; 9 bases map to TRBD1. The CDR3 contains 16 residues. Germline values: CDR1 MNHEY, CDR2 SVGAGI. V lost 2 bases, J lost 2 bases, and 3 bases stayed unmatched.

The J gene is TRBJ2-2, the V gene TRBV7-8; D is unresolved. V lost 5 bases, J lost 1 base, and 14 bases lay in between. CDR1 and CDR2 from the germline V gene are SGHVS and FQNEAQ. This CDR3 contains 16 residues. CDR3 protein: CASSPFSLGNTGELFF. CDR3 nucleotide sequence: TGTGCCAGCAGCCCCTTTTCTTTAGGGAACACCGGGGAGCTGTTTTTT.

The chain carries TRBV20-1 and TRBJ2-3, with D tentatively TRBD1 or TRBD2 (5 bases each). Per germline, CDR1 DFQATT and CDR2 SNEGSKA (reference sequence). V gave up 7 bases and J gave up 1 base, with 24 bases separating them. The CDR3 spans 17 residues. The CDR3 loop reads CSVPTQWDQGGTDTQYF. The CDR3 nucleotides read TGCAGTGTTCCGACTCAATGGGACCAAGGGGGCACAGATACGCAGTATTTT.

The chain recombines TRBV20-1 with TRBJ1-1, with D perhaps matching TRBD1 (5 bases). The CDR3 loop spans 13 amino acids. The germline V gene encodes CDR1 DFQATT and CDR2 SNEGSKA (reference sequence). The ends were cut back, 1 base at V and 4 bases at J, with 10 bases in the middle. The CDR3 sequence: CSARVWGGTEAFF. The CDR3 bases are TGCAGTGCTAGAGTTTGGGGGGGCACTGAAGCTTTCTTT.

Written as DNA, the CDR3 is TGTGCCAGCAGTTCCGCATTCAATCAGCCCCAGCATTTT. This encodes CASSSAFNQPQHF. The V gene is TRBV12-3 or TRBV12-4, the J gene TRBJ1-5; D not certain. This CDR3 contains 13 residues. V dropped 4 bases and J dropped 3 bases, with 7 bases sitting between them.

This clonotype was counted only a few times. The rearrangement uses TRBV20-1 and TRBJ2-7, with TRBD1 matching over 7 bases. V lost 0 bases, J lost 0 bases, and 5 bases stayed unmatched. The CDR3 runs 15 residues. Germline lookup yields CDR1 DFQATT and CDR2 SNEGSKA (reference sequence). The CDR3 sequence: CSARDLSGGSYEQYF. The CDR3 DNA reads TGCAGTGCTAGAGACCTGTCAGGGGGCTCCTACGAGCAGTACTTC.

This chain uses TRBV7-9 with TRBJ2-1, with D unresolved. V lost 5 bases and J 8 bases, leaving 13 bases between the germline ends. The CDR3 totals 13 residues. In germline, CDR1 is SEHNR, CDR2 FQNEAQ (reference sequence). This CDR3 is CASSPKGLDEQFF. In DNA, the CDR3 is TGTGCCAGCAGCCCGAAGGGCCTGGATGAGCAGTTCTTC.

This clonotype appeared a few times. This chain joins TRBV6-2 or TRBV6-3 and TRBJ2-3, with 8 nucleotides matching TRBD2. The CDR3 is 15 residues long. The ends lost 7 bases at V and 4 bases at J; junction bases unmatched: 10. Germline V CDR1 and CDR2: MNHEY, SVGEGT. As DNA, the CDR3 is TGTGCCAGCAACCACCCCCGGGGGGGCGCAGATACGCAGTATTTT. Its protein is CASNHPRGGADTQYF.